The clone carrying this TCR beta chain was counted once. Produced via immunoSEQ multiplex PCR; TCRdb's table is partial and in-frame only. Here the sample spans about 280,000 clones, nearly 90% being singletons. V dropped 3 bases and J dropped 8 bases, with 20 bases sitting between them. This CDR3 is 16 amino acids long. Germline CDR1 reads SGHDT; CDR2 reads YYEEEE. This record belongs to a study of blood T cell repertoires in COVID-19. The V call is TRBV5-6, the J call TRBJ2-2; possible D gene TRBD1, 5 bases. This receptor was identified in a man between 18 and 29 years old with active or convalescent COVID-19. Sequenced material: peripheral blood. CDR3 DNA sequence: TGTGCCAGCAGCTCCCGTTTAGGCAGGGCAACTGGGGAGCTGTTTTTT. Translated, it gives CASSSRLGRATGELFF.